The present entry profiles one TCR beta chain with its context. Its antigen is as yet unknown. The source of the sample is a study of response to subunit inactivated influenza vaccine. The trim removed 4 bases at V and 7 bases at J, leaving 11 bases unmatched. The germline gives CDR1 LGHDT, CDR2 YNNKEL (reference sequence). The length of the CDR3 is 16 residues. General study points: Authors suggested each seasonal influenza vaccination recruits few new T cells.

Using its own MiXCR run on the RT-PCR reads, TCRdb lists one record per CDR3 protein. The sample has approximately 480,000 distinct CDR3 sequences, approximately 10% seen once. The rearrangement joins TRBV3-1 to TRBJ1-4; the match to TRBD1 covers 8 bases. The TCR comes from a man aged 45-65 years who received an inactivated influenza vaccine. The source was PBMCs from blood, collected roughly 47 days after vaccination. For the CDR3, the DNA is TGTGCCAGCAGCCTCGCCGACAGGGGTTTAGGTGAAAAACTGTTTTTT. Amino acids: CASSLADRGLGEKLFF.